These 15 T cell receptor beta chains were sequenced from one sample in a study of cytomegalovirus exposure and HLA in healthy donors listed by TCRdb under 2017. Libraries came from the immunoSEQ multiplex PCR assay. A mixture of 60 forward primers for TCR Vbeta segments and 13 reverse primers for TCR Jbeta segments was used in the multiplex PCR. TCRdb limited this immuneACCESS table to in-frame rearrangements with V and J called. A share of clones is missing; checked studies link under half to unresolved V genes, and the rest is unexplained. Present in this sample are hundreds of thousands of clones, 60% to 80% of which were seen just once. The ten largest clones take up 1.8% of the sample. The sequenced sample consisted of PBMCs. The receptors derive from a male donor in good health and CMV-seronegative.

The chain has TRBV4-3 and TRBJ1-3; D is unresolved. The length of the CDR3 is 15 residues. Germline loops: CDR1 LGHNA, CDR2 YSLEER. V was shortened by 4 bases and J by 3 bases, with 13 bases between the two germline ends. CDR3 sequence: CASSPEASGGNTIYF. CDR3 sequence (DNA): TGCGCCAGCAGCCCAGAGGCGTCGGGTGGAAACACCATATATTTT.

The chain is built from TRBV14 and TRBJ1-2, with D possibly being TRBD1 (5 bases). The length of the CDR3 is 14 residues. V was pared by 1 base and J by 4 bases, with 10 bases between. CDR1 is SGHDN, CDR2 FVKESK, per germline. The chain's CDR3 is CASSQGRVGYGYTF. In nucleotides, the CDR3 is TGTGCCAGCAGCCAAGGCAGGGTCGGCTATGGCTACACCTTC.

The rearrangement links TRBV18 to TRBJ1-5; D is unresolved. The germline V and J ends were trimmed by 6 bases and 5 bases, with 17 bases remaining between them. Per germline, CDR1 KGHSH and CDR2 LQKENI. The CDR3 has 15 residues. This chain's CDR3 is CASSHNSNQDQPQHF. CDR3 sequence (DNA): TGTGCCAGCTCCCACAACTCAAACCAGGATCAGCCCCAGCATTTT.

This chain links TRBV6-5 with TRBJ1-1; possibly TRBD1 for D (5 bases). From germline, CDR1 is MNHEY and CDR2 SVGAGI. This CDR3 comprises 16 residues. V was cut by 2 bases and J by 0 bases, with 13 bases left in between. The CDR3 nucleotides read TGTGCCAGCAGTTACACCCGACAGAAAATGAACACTGAAGCTTTCTTT. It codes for CASSYTRQKMNTEAFF.

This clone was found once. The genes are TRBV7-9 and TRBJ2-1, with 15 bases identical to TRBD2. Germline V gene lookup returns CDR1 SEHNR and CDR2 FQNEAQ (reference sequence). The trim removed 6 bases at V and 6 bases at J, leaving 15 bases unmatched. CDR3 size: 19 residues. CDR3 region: CASRPGLAGGRLEGNEQFF. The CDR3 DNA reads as TGTGCCAGCAGGCCGGGACTAGCGGGGGGCCGGCTCGAGGGCAATGAGCAGTTCTTC.

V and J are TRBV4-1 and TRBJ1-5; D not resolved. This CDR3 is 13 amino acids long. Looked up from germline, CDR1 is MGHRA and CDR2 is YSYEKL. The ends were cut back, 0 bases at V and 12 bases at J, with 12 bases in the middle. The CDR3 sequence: CASSQDPGSGQHF. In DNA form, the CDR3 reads TGCGCCAGCAGCCAAGATCCGGGAAGTGGCCAGCATTTT.

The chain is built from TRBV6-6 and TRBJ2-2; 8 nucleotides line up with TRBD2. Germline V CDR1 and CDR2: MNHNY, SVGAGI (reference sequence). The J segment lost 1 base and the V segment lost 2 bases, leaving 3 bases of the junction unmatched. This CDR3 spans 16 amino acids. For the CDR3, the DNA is TGTGCCAGCAGTTACAGCCTAGCGGGGAACACCGGGGAGCTGTTTTTT. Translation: CASSYSLAGNTGELFF.

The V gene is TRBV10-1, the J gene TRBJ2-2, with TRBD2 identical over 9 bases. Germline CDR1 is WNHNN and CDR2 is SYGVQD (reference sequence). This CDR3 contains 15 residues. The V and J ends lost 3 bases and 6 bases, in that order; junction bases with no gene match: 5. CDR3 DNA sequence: TGCGCCAGCAGTGATAGCGGGGGTCCCCCCGGGGAGCTGTTTTTT. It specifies CASSDSGGPPGELFF.

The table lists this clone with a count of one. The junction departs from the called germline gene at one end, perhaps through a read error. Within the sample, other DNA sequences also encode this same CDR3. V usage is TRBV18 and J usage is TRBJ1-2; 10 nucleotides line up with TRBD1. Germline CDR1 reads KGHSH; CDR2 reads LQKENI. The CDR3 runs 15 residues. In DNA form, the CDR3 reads TGTGCCAGTTCACCTACCCCGGGACAGGGGAATGGCTACACCTTC. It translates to CASSPTPGQGNGYTF.

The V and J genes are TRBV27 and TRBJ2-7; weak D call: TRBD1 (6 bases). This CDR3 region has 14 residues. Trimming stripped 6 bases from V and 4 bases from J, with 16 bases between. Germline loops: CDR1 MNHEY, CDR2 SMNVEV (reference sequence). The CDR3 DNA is TGTGCCAGCAGCCTCGGGACACGGTTTTACGAGCAGTACTTC. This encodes CASSLGTRFYEQYF.

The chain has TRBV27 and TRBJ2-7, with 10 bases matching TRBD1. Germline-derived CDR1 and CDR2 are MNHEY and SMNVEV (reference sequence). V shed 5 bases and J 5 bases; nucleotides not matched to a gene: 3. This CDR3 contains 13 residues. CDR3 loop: CASSTGQGNEQYF. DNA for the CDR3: TGTGCCAGCAGTACGGGACAGGGGAACGAGCAGTACTTC.

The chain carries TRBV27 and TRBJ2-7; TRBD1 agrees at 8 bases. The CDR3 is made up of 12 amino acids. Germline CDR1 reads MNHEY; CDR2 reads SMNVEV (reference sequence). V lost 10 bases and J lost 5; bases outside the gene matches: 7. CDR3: CAMGQGADEQYF. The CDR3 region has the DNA TGTGCCATGGGGCAGGGGGCCGACGAGCAGTACTTC.

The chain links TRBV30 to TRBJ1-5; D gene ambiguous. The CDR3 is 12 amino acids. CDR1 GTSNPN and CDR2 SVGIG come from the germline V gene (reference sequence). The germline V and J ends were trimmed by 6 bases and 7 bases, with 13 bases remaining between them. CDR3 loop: CACKLGEQPQHF. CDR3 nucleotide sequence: TGTGCCTGCAAGCTTGGGGAGCAGCCCCAGCATTTT.

The CDR3 protein is CASSQTVAEEGTGELFF. The CDR3 nucleotides read TGCGCCAGCAGCCAGACCGTAGCGGAGGAAGGCACCGGGGAGCTGTTTTTT. The chain has TRBV4-1 and TRBJ2-2; D possibly corresponds to TRBD2 (6 bases). The V and J ends lost 3 bases and 4 bases respectively, with 18 bases between them. The CDR3 consists of 17 residues. Germline V gives CDR1 MGHRA, CDR2 YSYEKL.

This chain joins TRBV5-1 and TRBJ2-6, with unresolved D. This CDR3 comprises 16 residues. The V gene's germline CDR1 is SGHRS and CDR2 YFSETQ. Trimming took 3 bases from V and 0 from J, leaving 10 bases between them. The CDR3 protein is CASSSIGLSGANVLTF. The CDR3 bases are TGCGCCAGCAGCTCCATTGGGCTCTCTGGGGCCAACGTCCTGACTTTC.